Listed below are T cell receptor beta chains from one sample, sequenced in a study of cytotoxic CD8 clonotypes in ibrutinib-treated CLL. Sequencing was performed with immunoSEQ multiplex PCR; in TCRdb, only in-frame clones are kept and a portion is missing. The sample lists 25,000 or so clones; roughly 60% were seen once. This material consisted of PBMCs, taken before ibrutinib treatment. The origin of the receptors is a human donor with chronic lymphocytic leukemia. Both conserved end residues are part of each CDR3. Fields, in order: CDR3 protein, CDR3 DNA, J gene, D gene, clone size, V gene. D genes are given only for firm matches. Size values are once, few and many counts, or a class for expanded clones, and some rows have none.

CASSEVRAGAYEQYF	TGTGCCAGCAGTGAAGTCCGGGCAGGCGCCTACGAGCAGTACTTC	TRBJ2-7	-	-	TRBV6-1
CASSDGQGGYGYTF	TGTGCCAGCAGTGACGGACAGGGGGGATATGGCTACACCTTC	TRBJ1-2	TRBD1	-	TRBV25-1
CASSQEVDREGSRYEQYF	TGCGCCAGCAGCCAAGAAGTAGACAGGGAAGGGTCCAGATACGAGCAGTACTTC	TRBJ2-7	TRBD1	few	TRBV4-1
CASSLRGQDYGYTF	TGTGCCAGCAGCTTACGGGGGCAGGACTATGGCTACACCTTC	TRBJ1-2	-	-	TRBV13
CASSLTGEGTYEQYF	TGTGCCAGCAGTTTGACTGGGGAGGGGACCTACGAGCAGTACTTC	TRBJ2-7	TRBD2	few	TRBV6-5
CASSPAGQGAIYGYTF	TGTGCCAGCTCACCCGCCGGACAGGGGGCAATATATGGCTACACCTTC	TRBJ1-2	TRBD1	few	TRBV18
CASSFGDTQYF	TGTGCCAGCAGTTTCGGAGATACGCAGTATTTT	TRBJ2-3	-	-	TRBV9
CASSPRLTSGTGGNEQFF	TGTGCCAGCAGCCCGCGCCTAACTAGCGGGACAGGGGGCAATGAGCAGTTCTTC	TRBJ2-1	-	few	TRBV9
CASSPGDGGSPLHF	TGTGCCAGCAGCCCCGGGGACGGTGGTTCACCCCTCCACTTT	TRBJ1-6	-	-	TRBV7-9
CASSRTDTGRDTQYF	TGTGCCAGCAGCCGTACTGACACTGGACGAGATACGCAGTATTTT	TRBJ2-3	-	few	TRBV6-5
CASSFEGTKNIQYF	TGTGCCAGCAGCTTCGAGGGGACCAAAAACATTCAGTACTTC	TRBJ2-4	-	-	TRBV5-6
CASEDPSTGGYTF	TGTGCCAGCGAAGATCCCTCCACGGGTGGCTACACCTTC	TRBJ1-2	-	few	TRBV28
CASSQGDRESGYTF	TGCGCCAGCAGCCAAGGGGACAGGGAGTCTGGCTACACCTTC	TRBJ1-2	TRBD1	few	TRBV4-1
CAIGTLNYGYTF	TGTGCCATTGGAACTTTAAACTATGGCTACACCTTC	TRBJ1-2	-	-	TRBV10-3
CASSRGLQKKETQYF	TGTGCCAGCAGCCGGGGACTACAGAAAAAAGAGACCCAGTACTTC	TRBJ2-5	TRBD2	-	TRBV5-4
CASSPRQGTYEQYF	TGTGCCAGCTCACCCCGACAGGGTACCTACGAGCAGTACTTC	TRBJ2-7	TRBD1	-	TRBV18
CASSGGLADNEQFF	TGCGCCAGCAGCGGGGGACTAGCGGACAATGAGCAGTTCTTC	TRBJ2-1	TRBD2	few	TRBV5-1
CASSLGQENIQYF	TGCGCCAGCAGCTTGGGACAGGAAAACATTCAGTACTTC	TRBJ2-4	-	-	TRBV5-1
CASSGDYYNEQFF	TGTGCCAGCAGCGGGGACTACTACAATGAGCAGTTCTTC	TRBJ2-1	TRBD2	-	TRBV7-3
CASSIAGTVSYEQYF	TGTGCCAGTAGTATCGCGGGGACAGTCTCCTACGAGCAGTACTTC	TRBJ2-7	-	-	TRBV19
CASSYNRGLIPGGSYEQYF	TGTGCCAGCAGTTACAACAGGGGGCTTATACCGGGCGGCTCCTACGAGCAGTACTTC	TRBJ2-7	TRBD1	once	TRBV2
CASSSNTQGVGGYTF	TGTGCCAGCAGCTCCAACACACAGGGGGTGGGTGGCTACACCTTC	TRBJ1-2	TRBD1	-	TRBV5-6
CASRWGANTGELFF	TGTGCCAGTAGGTGGGGCGCGAACACCGGGGAGCTGTTTTTT	TRBJ2-2	-	-	TRBV19
CASSLARDSGGGGYTF	TGTGCCAGCAGCTTAGCCAGGGATTCAGGGGGCGGCGGCTACACCTTC	TRBJ1-2	TRBD1	-	TRBV7-8
CASRGLAGVFSEQFF	TGTGCCAGCAGGGGACTAGCGGGAGTATTTAGTGAGCAGTTCTTC	TRBJ2-1	TRBD2	-	TRBV2
CASSLGDPSGTEQFF	TGTGCCAGCAGCCTAGGGGACCCCTCGGGGACTGAGCAGTTCTTC	TRBJ2-1	-	-	TRBV27
CASSLPQGSSTGQYF	TGTGCCAGCAGCTTACCCCAGGGCTCCTCTACGGGGCAGTACTTC	TRBJ2-7	-	-	TRBV11-2
CASSSDRAGDEQYF	TGCGCCAGCAGCTCGGACAGGGCGGGTGACGAGCAGTACTTC	TRBJ2-7	TRBD1	few	TRBV5-1
CASSLSPRSTGELFF	TGTGCCAGCTCACTGTCACCACGGAGCACCGGGGAGCTGTTTTTT	TRBJ2-2	-	-	TRBV18
CASSQTGGGNTEAFF	TGCGCCAGTTCCCAAACAGGGGGCGGTAACACTGAAGCTTTCTTT	TRBJ1-1	TRBD1	-	TRBV5-1
CASSEGPLHF	TGTGCCAGCAGTGAGGGGCCCCTCCACTTT	TRBJ1-6	-	-	TRBV6-5
CASSPGTGGSPLHF	TGTGCCAGCAGCCCGGGGACAGGGGGCTCACCCCTCCACTTT	TRBJ1-6	TRBD1	few	TRBV5-4
CSVAKDVEAFF	TGCAGCGTTGCAAAGGATGTTGAAGCTTTCTTT	TRBJ1-1	-	few	TRBV29-1
CASSPNGGWNEQFF	TGTGCCAGCAGCCCTAACGGGGGGTGGAATGAGCAGTTCTTC	TRBJ2-1	TRBD2	-	TRBV5-4
CASSLPGLGTDTQYF	TGTGCCAGCAGCTTACCGGGACTAGGCACAGATACGCAGTATTTT	TRBJ2-3	TRBD2	-	TRBV5-6
CASSIQAYYSNQPQHF	TGTGCCAGCAGTATACAGGCCTATTATAGCAATCAGCCCCAGCATTTT	TRBJ1-5	-	few	TRBV2
CAWRTVAEYYGYTF	TGTGCCTGGAGGACAGTGGCAGAATACTATGGCTACACCTTC	TRBJ1-2	-	-	TRBV30